This paragraph reports one TCR beta chain. The V gene end was trimmed by 0 bases and the J gene end by 3 bases; junction bases not matched to a gene: 2. The V gene's germline CDR1 is MNHEY and CDR2 SVGEGT. The CDR3 runs 17 residues. This record comes from a study of blood T cell repertoires in COVID-19. In the study's own analysis: Using reference gene primer amplification, nucleated cell counts were estimated. The protocol was immunoSEQ multiplex PCR, while the TCRdb copy is restricted to in-frame clones and leaves out a portion. V, J and clone size are those of that table, while D and trimming were read from the DNA. The table includes 270,000 or so clones, roughly 85% detected once.

This TCR came from a woman in her 50s who had recovered from COVID-19. Sequenced material: peripheral blood. The gene calls are TRBV6-2 or TRBV6-3 and TRBJ2-1, with 13 bases fitting TRBD2. The CDR3 protein is CASSYSRTSGSYNEQFF. The DNA of the CDR3 is TGTGCCAGCAGTTACTCCAGGACTAGCGGGAGCTACAATGAGCAGTTCTTC.